These T cell receptor beta chains were read from a single sample in a study of blood T cell repertoires in COVID-19. Using immunoSEQ multiplex PCR, the repertoire was profiled, and TCRdb retains in-frame clones only, with some absent. The repertoire has roughly 330,000 clones, more than 70% of them found once; the top ten carry approximately 6.5%. Sequencing was performed on peripheral blood. These receptors came from a young man who had recovered from COVID-19. Both conserved end residues are part of each CDR3. The D gene is left open where the match is weak. Where a row states a size, it is once, few, many or the class of an expanded clone; other rows omit it.

abundance: .
len: 16
j_gene: TRBJ1-4
v_gene: TRBV18
d_gene: .
CDR3nt: TGTGCCAGCTCACCACCGTCCACAGCGGGAGGGGAAAAACTGTTTTTT
CDR3aa: CASSPPSTAGGEKLFF

abundance: .
len: 14
j_gene: TRBJ1-1
v_gene: TRBV6-5
d_gene: .
CDR3nt: TGTGCCAGCAGTCTCGGGAGTTTGAACACTGAAGCTTTCTTT
CDR3aa: CASSLGSLNTEAFF

abundance: .
len: 14
j_gene: TRBJ2-1
v_gene: TRBV29-1
d_gene: .
CDR3nt: TGCAGCGCCCCAGCTGCGGGGATCAACAATGAGCAGTTCTTC
CDR3aa: CSAPAAGINNEQFF

abundance: .
len: 16
j_gene: TRBJ1-1
v_gene: TRBV3-1/TRBV3-2
d_gene: TRBD1
CDR3nt: TGTGCCAGCAGCCTTTTCCCGACAGGGAAAAACACTGAAGCTTTCTTT
CDR3aa: CASSLFPTGKNTEAFF

abundance: once
len: 16
j_gene: TRBJ2-7
v_gene: TRBV4-1
d_gene: TRBD1
CDR3nt: TGCGCCAGCAGCCGAGACCCGGGACAGTCATCCTACGAGCAGTACTTC
CDR3aa: CASSRDPGQSSYEQYF

abundance: .
len: 15
j_gene: TRBJ2-2
v_gene: TRBV19
d_gene: TRBD2
CDR3nt: TGTGCCAGTAGTATAGGGGCGGGGGGGGCCGGGGAGCTGTTTTTT
CDR3aa: CASSIGAGGAGELFF

abundance: .
len: 14
j_gene: TRBJ2-7
v_gene: TRBV7-9
d_gene: TRBD2
CDR3nt: TGTGCCAGCAGGCCAGCAGCGGGGTCGGACGAGCAGTACTTC
CDR3aa: CASRPAAGSDEQYF

abundance: .
len: 11
j_gene: TRBJ1-2
v_gene: TRBV29-1
d_gene: .
CDR3nt: TGCAGCGTTGAAGACAGGCATGGCTACACCTTC
CDR3aa: CSVEDRHGYTF

abundance: .
len: 15
j_gene: TRBJ2-1
v_gene: TRBV4-1
d_gene: .
CDR3nt: TGCGCCAGCAGCCAAGCGATGAGCTCCTACAATGAGCAGTTCTTC
CDR3aa: CASSQAMSSYNEQFF

abundance: .
len: 18
j_gene: TRBJ1-1
v_gene: TRBV27
d_gene: TRBD1
CDR3nt: TGTGCCAGCAGTTTATTATCCGGCAACAGGGGGCGCAACACTGAAGCTTTCTTT
CDR3aa: CASSLLSGNRGRNTEAFF

abundance: .
len: 13
j_gene: TRBJ1-1
v_gene: TRBV12-3/TRBV12-4
d_gene: .
CDR3nt: TGTGCCAGCAGTTTAAGGTCGCGGTCTGAAGCTTTCTTT
CDR3aa: CASSLRSRSEAFF

abundance: .
len: 16
j_gene: TRBJ2-7
v_gene: TRBV7-8
d_gene: TRBD2
CDR3nt: TGTGCCAGCAGCCGAGCCGGGACTAGCGTCTCCTACGAGCAGTACTTC
CDR3aa: CASSRAGTSVSYEQYF

abundance: .
len: 13
j_gene: TRBJ2-3
v_gene: TRBV6-4
d_gene: .
CDR3nt: TGTGCCAGCAGTGACATTTCAGGGGATACGCAGTATTTT
CDR3aa: CASSDISGDTQYF

abundance: .
len: 15
j_gene: TRBJ2-7
v_gene: TRBV4-1
d_gene: .
CDR3nt: TGCGCCAGCAGCCAAGACGTCTTCCCGGCCTACGAGCAGTACTTC
CDR3aa: CASSQDVFPAYEQYF

abundance: .
len: 15
j_gene: TRBJ2-3
v_gene: TRBV9
d_gene: .
CDR3nt: TGTGCCAGCAGCGCCAGCGGGCAGGTTCTTAATACGCAGTATTTT
CDR3aa: CASSASGQVLNTQYF

abundance: few
len: 12
j_gene: TRBJ1-1
v_gene: TRBV30
d_gene: .
CDR3nt: TGTGCCTGGAGTGTAGGACAGCTTGAAGCTTTCTTT
CDR3aa: CAWSVGQLEAFF

abundance: few
len: 11
j_gene: TRBJ2-1
v_gene: TRBV2
d_gene: .
CDR3nt: TGTGCCAGCAGTGAAACAAATGAGCAGTTCTTC
CDR3aa: CASSETNEQFF

abundance: .
len: 14
j_gene: TRBJ2-7
v_gene: TRBV11-2
d_gene: .
CDR3nt: TGTGCCAGCAGCGACGCCAGGGCAACCTACGAGCAGTACTTC
CDR3aa: CASSDARATYEQYF

abundance: .
len: 11
j_gene: TRBJ1-2
v_gene: TRBV25-1
d_gene: .
CDR3nt: TGTGCCAGCAGAACTTCCTATGGCTACACCTTC
CDR3aa: CASRTSYGYTF

abundance: .
len: 15
j_gene: TRBJ1-2
v_gene: TRBV15
d_gene: .
CDR3nt: TGTGCCACCAGCAGAGACAGGGGTTCAAACTATGGCTACACCTTC
CDR3aa: CATSRDRGSNYGYTF

abundance: .
len: 13
j_gene: TRBJ1-2
v_gene: TRBV28
d_gene: .
CDR3nt: TGTGCCAGCAGTTGGAGTGGGGCAGATGGCTACACCTTC
CDR3aa: CASSWSGADGYTF

abundance: .
len: 14
j_gene: TRBJ2-5
v_gene: TRBV18
d_gene: .
CDR3nt: TGTGCCAGCTCACCGGTAAGGGGAAAAGAGACCCAGTACTTC
CDR3aa: CASSPVRGKETQYF

abundance: .
len: 12
j_gene: TRBJ1-1
v_gene: TRBV29-1
d_gene: .
CDR3nt: TGCAGCGTTCTACCCTCGGGGGTTGAAGCTTTCTTT
CDR3aa: CSVLPSGVEAFF

abundance: .
len: 15
j_gene: TRBJ2-1
v_gene: TRBV7-2
d_gene: .
CDR3nt: TGTGCCAGCAGCTTAGATCGCGGGCCATCAAATGAGCAGTTCTTC
CDR3aa: CASSLDRGPSNEQFF

abundance: .
len: 13
j_gene: TRBJ2-5
v_gene: TRBV5-1
d_gene: TRBD1
CDR3nt: TGCGCCAGCAGCTTGGGACAGGGCAAGACCCAGTACTTC
CDR3aa: CASSLGQGKTQYF

abundance: .
len: 15
j_gene: TRBJ1-4
v_gene: TRBV7-9
d_gene: .
CDR3nt: TGTGCCAGCAGCTTAGCCCTAAGACAAACTGAAAAACTGTTTTTT
CDR3aa: CASSLALRQTEKLFF

abundance: .
len: 14
j_gene: TRBJ1-1
v_gene: TRBV25-1
d_gene: .
CDR3nt: TGTGCCAGCAGTCCGCGACAGGCCTACACTGAAGCTTTCTTT
CDR3aa: CASSPRQAYTEAFF

abundance: .
len: 19
j_gene: TRBJ2-2
v_gene: TRBV5-1
d_gene: TRBD2
CDR3nt: TGCGCCAGCAGCCCCTGGGGACTAGCGGGAACGGCGGACACCGGGGAGCTGTTTTTT
CDR3aa: CASSPWGLAGTADTGELFF

abundance: .
len: 16
j_gene: TRBJ2-7
v_gene: TRBV4-2
d_gene: .
CDR3nt: TGTGCCAGCAGCCAAGATGGGACTTCAGACTCCTACGAGCAGTACTTC
CDR3aa: CASSQDGTSDSYEQYF

abundance: .
len: 15
j_gene: TRBJ2-1
v_gene: TRBV5-1
d_gene: .
CDR3nt: TGCGCCAGCAGCCACTATGGACAGTCCTACAATGAGCAGTTCTTC
CDR3aa: CASSHYGQSYNEQFF

abundance: .
len: 15
j_gene: TRBJ2-7
v_gene: TRBV5-5
d_gene: .
CDR3nt: TGTGCCAGCAGCTTGGAACAGGGTTCGTTCGTCGAGCAGTACTTC
CDR3aa: CASSLEQGSFVEQYF

abundance: once
len: 14
j_gene: TRBJ1-4
v_gene: TRBV7-9
d_gene: TRBD1
CDR3nt: TGTGCCAGCAGCCATGGCCGGGACAGCGAAAAACTGTTTTTT
CDR3aa: CASSHGRDSEKLFF

abundance: .
len: 14
j_gene: TRBJ1-2
v_gene: TRBV19
d_gene: .
CDR3nt: TGTGCCAGTAGTCCCCAAACCGGGACAACTGGCTACACCTTC
CDR3aa: CASSPQTGTTGYTF

abundance: .
len: 16
j_gene: TRBJ1-1
v_gene: TRBV29-1
d_gene: TRBD1
CDR3nt: TGCAGCGTTGAGAGAGGGGGGACAGGGATGAACACTGAAGCTTTCTTT
CDR3aa: CSVERGGTGMNTEAFF

abundance: once
len: 18
j_gene: TRBJ1-1
v_gene: TRBV7-2
d_gene: .
CDR3nt: TGTGCCAGCAGCTTAAGGGCCCCTTCACAGGGACCTAACACTGAAGCTTTCTTT
CDR3aa: CASSLRAPSQGPNTEAFF

abundance: .
len: 14
j_gene: TRBJ2-7
v_gene: TRBV9
d_gene: TRBD1
CDR3nt: TGTGCCAGCAGCGTAGGCGGGACAGGGTACGAGCAGTACTTC
CDR3aa: CASSVGGTGYEQYF

abundance: .
len: 14
j_gene: TRBJ1-2
v_gene: TRBV5-1
d_gene: .
CDR3nt: TGCGCCAGCAGCAGAGAACAGGGACACTATGGCTACACCTTC
CDR3aa: CASSREQGHYGYTF

abundance: .
len: 20
j_gene: TRBJ1-1
v_gene: TRBV14
d_gene: .
CDR3nt: TGTGCCAGCAGCCAAGGGGTGTCGGGGGTAATGGGTCTCGGGAACACTGAAGCTTTCTTT
CDR3aa: CASSQGVSGVMGLGNTEAFF

abundance: .
len: 12
j_gene: TRBJ2-2
v_gene: TRBV11-2
d_gene: .
CDR3nt: TGTGCCAGCAGCCCTCCCTCCGGGGAGCTGTTTTTT
CDR3aa: CASSPPSGELFF

abundance: .
len: 16
j_gene: TRBJ1-2
v_gene: TRBV7-9
d_gene: .
CDR3nt: TGTGCCAGCAGCATGGGGCCTTGGGAATCGAACTATGGCTACACCTTC
CDR3aa: CASSMGPWESNYGYTF